This TCR beta chain was profiled in a study of cytomegalovirus exposure and HLA in healthy donors. Study details: Drawn from HLA-typed donors, tens of millions of unique TCRs were held in an early data release.

Points from the study as a whole: Later findings reportedly placed an Asian-associated ancestry cluster below the approximately 650-donor mean for N-insertions. Three chains linked to CMV were shown in vitro to be specific for CMV antigens. Later, an analysis found that common viral pathogens appeared to be linked with several of the most significant clusters.

This CDR3 comprises 13 residues. V was pared by 2 bases and J by 4 bases, with 9 bases between. CDR1 and CDR2 (germline): GTSNPN, SVGIG (reference sequence). With regard to this clone: Antigen: not known.

The study ran its PCR with 60 Vbeta and 13 Jbeta primers. Generated by immunoSEQ multiplex PCR, the TCRdb table keeps only in-frame clones and is missing some. Found here are about 150,000 clones, approximately 68% of them singletons; the top ten hold approximately 4.2%. This rearrangement joins TRBV30 to TRBJ1-5; D unresolved. Sequencing input: PBMCs. The clonotype originates from a man in his sixties in good health and CMV-seronegative. This CDR3 reads CAWSRGKNQPQHF. The CDR3 DNA reads TGTGCCTGGAGTAGAGGGAAGAATCAGCCCCAGCATTTT.